The 5 T cell receptor beta chains presented below share a single source sample, sequenced in a study of T cell changes during pregnancy in multiple sclerosis. Profiling relied on immunoSEQ multiplex PCR, and the TCRdb table lists in-frame clones only, not all of them. The sample records around 57,000 clones, 80% to 90% being singletons. The sequencing used peripheral blood, collected in the first trimester of pregnancy. The source is a female donor with multiple sclerosis, enrolled in a pregnancy study.

The CDR3 sequence: CASSMYSRVMDGYTF. The CDR3 DNA reads as TGTGCCAGTAGTATGTACTCCAGGGTAATGGATGGCTACACCTTC. The chain uses TRBV19 and TRBJ1-2; D is perhaps TRBD1 (5 bases). CDR3 length: 15 residues. The germline V gene has CDR1 LNHDA and CDR2 SQIVND (reference sequence). With 3 bases removed from V and 6 bases from J, the gap between germline ends came to 17 bases.

In this sample, this clone turned up a few times. The chain is built from TRBV30 and TRBJ1-1, with D hard to call. Trimming removed 0 bases from V and 2 bases from J, with 10 bases in between. CDR3 size: 14 residues. Germline V gives CDR1 GTSNPN, CDR2 SVGIG (reference sequence). DNA of the CDR3: TGTGCCTGGAGTGTAGCCGTTAGAAACACTGAAGCTTTCTTT. Translated, it gives CAWSVAVRNTEAFF.

This chain joins TRBV27 and TRBJ2-2; TRBD2 matches at 12 bases. The CDR3 length is 17 residues. Germline CDR1 reads MNHEY; CDR2 reads SMNVEV (reference sequence). The junction had 10 bases not matched to a gene; V was cut back by 4 bases and J by 7 bases. The CDR3 here is CASSSTLAGGRGGELFF. CDR3 DNA: TGTGCCAGCAGTTCGACCCTAGCGGGGGGGCGTGGCGGGGAGCTGTTTTTT.

The chain employs TRBV9 and TRBJ2-1, with 8 bases identical to TRBD1. Germline-derived CDR1 and CDR2 are SGDLS and YYNGEE. V shed 3 bases and J 9 bases; nucleotides not matched to a gene: 11. The CDR3 loop spans 15 amino acids. The CDR3 sequence is CASSETGQGTGEQFF. Written as DNA, the CDR3 is TGTGCCAGCAGCGAAACCGGACAGGGAACCGGTGAGCAGTTCTTC. Full variable domain (rest looked up from reference TRBV9 and TRBJ2-1): DSGVTQTPKHLITATGQRVTLRCSPRSGDLSVYWYQQSLDQGLQFLIQYYNGEERAKGNILERFSAQQFPDLHSELNLSSLELGDSALYFCASSETGQGTGEQFFGPGTRLTVL.

The V and J genes are TRBV20-1 and TRBJ2-4, with D tentatively TRBD2 (6 bases). The germline V gene encodes CDR1 DFQATT and CDR2 SNEGSKA (reference sequence). The CDR3 length is 11 residues. V was pared by 5 bases and J by 6 bases, with 8 bases between. CDR3 in DNA: TGCAGTGCTGGGGGGAGAAACATTCAGTACTTC. Its protein product is CSAGGRNIQYF.